This TCR beta chain was identified during a study of T cells in Graves' hyperthyroidism and ophthalmopathy (dated by TCRdb to about 2019). Describing the broader study: Peripheral blood was collected at initial diagnosis, before any treatment. A discovery cohort of about a hundred patients, approximately 45 with Graves' ophthalmopathy and about 60 with stable Graves' hyperthyroidism, was used to find distinguishing TCR V-J signatures. An independent validation cohort of some 18 hyperthyroidism patients and approximately 15 patients who later progressed to ophthalmopathy tested prospective prediction of ophthalmopathy. The roughly 100 discovery patients were randomly split 7:3 into training and test sets. In several Graves' hyperthyroidism patients, the study also compared T-cell repertoires from thyroid tissue with T-cell repertoires from blood. Once sampling was done, hyperthyroidism patients were given methimazole at a starting dose of 30 mg daily, whereas ophthalmopathy patients were given high-dose intravenous methylprednisolone. The paper describes TCR Vbeta CDR3 sequencing of 135 peripheral blood samples, made up of 43 ophthalmopathy patients, some 76 hyperthyroidism patients and some 17 progressor patients.

Hyperthyroidism patients were newly diagnosed, with disease duration under 2 months, and aged 18 to 65 years. Patients with uncontrolled infections, other autoimmune diseases, pregnancy or lactation were excluded. Diagnoses were based on clinical symptoms, serum thyroxine and TRAb, thyroid ultrasound and orbital computed tomography. For progressor patients, blood was drawn at the first diagnosis of hyperthyroidism, before any ophthalmopathy symptoms had appeared. PBMCs were isolated from 10 ml of fresh peripheral blood by Ficoll-Paque density gradient centrifugation. Patients classed as progressors first received a Graves' hyperthyroidism diagnosis and then went on to develop ophthalmopathy during follow-up. Trizol reagent was used to extract total RNA, and RNA quality was then checked on an Agilent 2100 Bioanalyzer. This clonotype occurred many times. Its antigen is still unknown. Base qualities are not provided; no much larger clone lies one nucleotide away.

Results the study describes overall, beyond this receptor: A model built on a 13 V-J signature distinguished ophthalmopathy from stable hyperthyroidism, reaching about 88% sensitivity and under 84% specificity in cross-validation and 80%/75% in testing. Most expanded thyroid clonotypes (frequency above 0.001) were also found in blood, which suggests that blood repertoires may mirror thyroid immune responses. Sample size was not statistically predetermined, and blinding of investigators to group allocation was not performed. In validation, the model predicted progression to ophthalmopathy with just under 71% sensitivity and 72% to 75% specificity, a median of around 6.6 months before onset.

From the germline V gene (reference sequence), CDR1 is DFQATT and CDR2 is SNEGSKA. From the cysteine up to the phenylalanine, the CDR3 has a length of 12 residues. Only CDR3 DNA remains: 36 bases, in frame from the first base. The TCR beta CDR3 regions were amplified from the RNA transcripts. For the first round of RT-PCR on the TCR CDR3, the HTBI primer set was used together with the Qiagen OneStep RT-PCR kit. The libraries were constructed in a second round of multiplex PCR and then size-selected and purified. The libraries were sequenced on an Illumina HiSeq2000 using paired-end 100 bp reads. Per the original workflow: SOAPnuke was used to process the raw data, removing reads that contained adapters or uncalled bases, had a mean Phred below 15, or lacked an exact match to the constant primer or identifier. COPE v1.2.5 was used to merge the high-quality paired reads, and each unique nucleotide sequence was defined as a clonotype. MiTCR v1.1 was used to align the clonotypes against IMGT TRBV, TRBD and TRBJ reference segments. The analysis was restricted to V-J combinations with a frequency above 0.0001, which together covered just over 98% of the repertoires. The TCS score was defined as F50 (clonal expansion) divided by E x V (chaos), with BLOSUM62-based TCRdist calculated between CDR3 peptides within each V-J. Welch's t-statistics and random forest reduced roughly 500 V-J features to 10 to 15, which were used in a naive Bayes classifier (R e1071). TCRdb handled the public reads itself, with Q25 trimming in fastp and clone calling in MiXCR, and kept productive beta chains. Entries that share a CDR3 protein sequence are merged under the most common genes and DNA. TCRdb, not the original authors, processed these V and J calls. Present in this sample are fewer than 650,000 distinct CDR3 sequences, about 15% of which were seen just once. More than 4.5% of the sample goes to the ten largest clones.

Sequenced sample: blood. The V and J segments used are TRBV20-1 and TRBJ2-1; the D segment could be TRBD2, given 6 matching bases. This clonotype originated in a woman in her thirties with Graves' hyperthyroidism that later progressed to Graves' ophthalmopathy. The DNA reads TGCGGTAGCGGCGGAACGTACAATGAGCAGTTCTTC. It translates as CGSGGTYNEQFF.